The 12 T cell receptor beta chains below were found in one sample sequenced in a study of molecular identifiers for immune sequencing clone quantification (dated by TCRdb to 2016 to 2018). Library method: PCR. The instrument given in TCRdb is Illumina HiSeq 4000. TCRdb applied fastp at Q25 and MiXCR to the public reads, then kept only in-frame beta chains. Rows are unified per CDR3 protein, each entry keeping the most common DNA and genes. This sample lists hundreds of thousands of distinct CDR3 sequences; just under 20% were detected once. The ten biggest clones cover roughly 0.85% of the sample. The specimen was naive CD8+ T cells from blood, with Jurkat cell RNA spiked in. In light of the paper, this sample's cell subset or site label describes: FACS-sorted CD8+CD4-CCR7+CD45RA+ naive T cells. The receptors derive from a human donor in good health. Some libraries in this study had Jurkat cell RNA spiked in.

This clonotype has a count of ten or more. The chain has TRBV15 and TRBJ1-1; the D is unclear. Trimming pared 4 bases from V and 0 bases from J, leaving 15 bases between. Germline loops: CDR1 LNHNV, CDR2 YYDKDF (reference sequence). The CDR3 runs 16 residues. The CDR3: CATSIGLRRLNTEAFF. The CDR3 nucleotides read TGTGCCACCAGCATCGGGTTAAGGAGATTGAACACTGAAGCTTTCTTT.

With regard to this clonotype: A read error may be the cause here, since a much bigger clone is one base away. This chain links TRBV12-3 or TRBV12-4 with TRBJ1-1; 8 bases match TRBD1. The V and J ends lost 7 bases and 1 base, in that order; junction bases with no gene match: 5. The CDR3 length is 14 residues. CDR3 loop: CASIFGTGNTEAFF. CDR3 nucleotides: TGTGCCAGCATATTCGGGACAGGGAACACTGAAGCTTTCTTT.

This clonotype was counted many times. V is TRBV28 and J is TRBJ2-7; tentative D call: TRBD2 (5 bases). The ends were cut back, 3 bases at V and 2 bases at J, with 17 bases in the middle. Germline loops: CDR1 MDHEN, CDR2 SYDVKM. The length of the CDR3 is 16 residues. The CDR3 loop is CASSLFDSVRAYEQYF. The CDR3 coding sequence is TGTGCCAGCAGTTTGTTTGATAGCGTTCGGGCCTACGAGCAGTACTTC.

Worth noting for this clonotype: It may be a read error: a sequence one base away is much more abundant. The J gene is TRBJ1-1, the V gene TRBV6-5, with TRBD1 identical over 11 bases. With V trimmed by 5 bases and J by 7 bases, 6 bases remained unmatched. The CDR3 is 14 residues long. Looked up from germline, CDR1 is MNHEY and CDR2 is SVGAGI. The CDR3 reads CASSIGTGGGEAFF. CDR3 DNA sequence: TGTGCCAGCAGTATCGGGACAGGGGGGGGTGAAGCTTTCTTT.

A few counts support this clonotype. Lacking the conserved final phenylalanine or tryptophan, this CDR3 likely reflects a read error. The rearrangement links TRBV7-9 to TRBJ2-5, with TRBD1 matching 8 bases. The CDR3 runs to 15 residues. CDR1 is SEHNR and CDR2 is FQNEAQ in the germline V gene (reference sequence). The V gene end was trimmed by 3 bases and the J gene end by 1 base; junction bases not matched to a gene: 4. The CDR3 DNA follows: TGTGCCAGCAGCTTCCGGACAGGGAGCCAAGAGACCCAGTACTCC. Translating it yields CASSFRTGSQETQYS.

The chain combines TRBV6-2 or TRBV6-3 with TRBJ1-6, with unresolved D. V was trimmed by 7 bases and J by 8 bases, leaving 18 bases between them. CDR3 size: 15 residues. CDR1 and CDR2 (germline): MNHEY, SVGEGT. CDR3 in amino acids: CASNYLEGWDSPLHF. CDR3 nucleotides: TGTGCCAGCAACTATTTGGAGGGTTGGGATTCACCCCTCCACTTT.

A word on this clonotype: The missing conserved phenylalanine or tryptophan at the end of this CDR3 makes a read error likely. V and J are TRBV5-3 and TRBJ2-7, with TRBD2 identical over 7 bases. Being an ORF, TRBV5-3 has a function that is uncertain. The CDR3 sequence is 15 residues long. As DNA, the CDR3 is TGTGCCAGCAGCTTGTGGGGGGGGACTACCTACGAGCAGTACCTC. It translates to CASSLWGGTTYEQYL.

Many counts were recorded for this clonotype. This chain joins TRBV27 and TRBJ2-3; 9 bases line up with TRBD1. Germline V gene sequence: CDR1 MNHEY, CDR2 SMNVEV (reference sequence). The CDR3 runs 16 residues. Trimming took 8 bases from V and 3 from J; bases not matched to a gene: 12. The CDR3 nucleotides read TGTGCCAGCCAATCAATCTGGGACAGGGAAACAGATACGCAGTATTTT. As protein: CASQSIWDRETDTQYF.

This clonotype was seen many times. The chain couples TRBV12-3 or TRBV12-4 to TRBJ2-2; tentative D call: TRBD1 (6 bases). The CDR3 is 12 residues long. The germline V and J ends were trimmed by 8 bases and 5 bases, with 9 bases remaining between them. CDR3 bases: TGTGCCAGCTGGCAGGGGACCGGGGAGCTGTTTTTT. Translated: CASWQGTGELFF.

This clonotype was observed many times. The chain combines TRBV6-5 with TRBJ2-7; D is undetermined. V lost 2 bases and J 1 base, leaving 9 bases between the germline ends. This CDR3 has 14 residues. CDR1 MNHEY and CDR2 SVGAGI come from the germline V gene. DNA for the CDR3: TGTGCCAGCAGTTACCGCCAGCTTTCCTACGAGCAGTACTTC. It specifies CASSYRQLSYEQYF.

The table lists this clonotype with many counts. The CDR3 DNA follows: TGTGCTAGTGGTTTGGTTAGGGGTGGGGGCAATCAGCCCCAGCATTTT. Protein product: CASGLVRGGGNQPQHF. The V gene is TRBV12-5, the J gene TRBJ1-5; the D gene is possibly TRBD1 (5 bases). The germline V gene has CDR1 LGHNT and CDR2 FRNRAP. The CDR3 contains 16 residues. Between the trimmed V and J ends, which lost 0 bases and 2 bases, there was a span of 11 bases.

In its sample, this clonotype was seen many times. The chain employs TRBV2 and TRBJ1-4; D is unresolved. Germline loops: CDR1 SNHLY, CDR2 FYNNEI. V lost 2 bases and J lost 7, with 14 bases in between. The CDR3 is 15 amino acids. The CDR3 here is CASSENLGSSEKLFF. CDR3 coding DNA: TGTGCCAGCAGTGAAAACTTGGGGTCTTCTGAAAAACTGTTTTTT.